One and the same sample provided the 2 T cell receptor beta chains below, sequenced in a study of blood T cells in healthy people across ages. Together with a sample-barcoded 5' primer, a J-beta primer mix was included in a second PCR lasting roughly 6 to 12 cycles. TCRdb re-analysed the 5' RACE reads in MiXCR, keeping a single row per CDR3 protein. The sample includes fewer than 1 million distinct CDR3 sequences, more than 40% of them seen just once. The sample taken for sequencing was blood. These receptors were obtained from a man aged 55 to 70 in good health.

V usage is TRBV6-2 or TRBV6-3 and J usage is TRBJ2-1; possibly TRBD2 for D (6 bases). Looked up from germline, CDR1 is MNHEY and CDR2 is SVGEGT. The germline V and J ends were trimmed by 5 bases and 0 bases, with 11 bases remaining between them. The CDR3 is 15 amino acids. CDR3 nucleotides: TGTGCCAGCAGTAAGGCGGGGAGCTCCTACAATGAGCAGTTCTTC. Its protein product is CASSKAGSSYNEQFF.

The genes are TRBV11-3 and TRBJ2-2; 7 nucleotides align to TRBD2. Losses at the gene ends were 3 bases for V and 5 bases for J; bases not matched to a gene: 12. Germline assignment: CDR1 SGHNT and CDR2 YENEEA. The CDR3 length is 17 residues. CDR3 nucleotides: TGTGCCAGCAGCTTCCCCCTCCTAGCGGCTCCGACCGGGGAGCTGTTTTTT. Residues: CASSFPLLAAPTGELFF.